This T cell receptor (beta chain) was identified during a study of blood T cells in healthy people across ages. Study-wide points: Diversity of TCR beta correlated strongly with naive T cell percentage.

CDR1 DFQATT and CDR2 SNEGSKA come from the germline V gene (reference sequence). The CDR3 is 14 amino acids. Between the trimmed V and J ends, which lost 4 bases and 0 bases, there was a span of 13 bases. A word on this clonotype: Its antigen is undetermined.

Combining a sample-barcoded 5' primer with a J-beta primer mix, a second PCR ran for roughly 6 to 11 cycles. TCRdb analysed the 5' RACE reads with MiXCR anew, one entry per CDR3 protein. The sample includes about 1.5 million distinct CDR3 sequences, approximately 39% of them seen just once. V usage is TRBV20-1 and J usage is TRBJ2-7; possibly TRBD1 or TRBD2 for D (5 bases each). Specimen: blood. The origin of this receptor is a woman aged 18-29 years in good health. The CDR3 spells CSAIDGAFSYEQYF. Here the CDR3 DNA reads TGCAGTGCTATAGACGGGGCCTTCTCCTACGAGCAGTACTTC.